The rows below give T cell receptor beta chains drawn from one sample of a study of blood T cell repertoires in COVID-19. The table came from immunoSEQ multiplex PCR; TCRdb's copy has only in-frame clones and leaves some out. The sample lists about 270,000 clones, about nine tenths seen once, with less than 20% in the top ten. Specimen: PBMCs or T cells enriched from blood (not recorded which). These receptors were taken from a man between 18 and 29 years old who had recovered from COVID-19. CDR3s include the opening cysteine and the closing phenylalanine or tryptophan. D genes are given only for firm matches. Clone size is shown for a subset of rows, as once, few, many or a class of expanded clone.

d_call | clone_size | j_call | v_call | cdr3_nt | cdr3_aa
TRBD2 | NA | TRBJ2-7 | TRBV27 | TGTGCCAGCAGTTTATGGAGACAGCGGGAGAGGGCCTACGAGCAGTACTTC | CASSLWRQRERAYEQYF
NA | NA | TRBJ1-1 | TRBV18 | TGTGCCAGCTCACCACTCCCTGTCACTGAAGCTTTCTTT | CASSPLPVTEAFF
NA | NA | TRBJ2-7 | TRBV2 | TGTGCCAGCAGTCCAGTCCACTACGAGCAGTACTTC | CASSPVHYEQYF
NA | once | TRBJ1-6 | TRBV28 | TGTGCCAGCGGCGGGGGGCGAGATTCACCCCTCCACTTT | CASGGGRDSPLHF
NA | NA | TRBJ1-2 | TRBV20-1 | TGCAGTGCTAGTCAGGGGAGTCGCGGCTACACCTTC | CSASQGSRGYTF
NA | NA | TRBJ1-5 | TRBV3-1/TRBV3-2 | TGTGCCAGCAGCCCCCAGGTAAACAATCAGCCCCAGCATTTT | CASSPQVNNQPQHF
TRBD2 | NA | TRBJ2-1 | TRBV24-1 | TGTGCCACCAGTGATTTGCCTGGACTAGCGGGAGTTGATGAGCAGTTCTTC | CATSDLPGLAGVDEQFF
TRBD1 | NA | TRBJ2-1 | TRBV11-2 | TGTGCCAGCAGCGCCTTGACAGGGGGCCTCTACAATGAGCAGTTCTTC | CASSALTGGLYNEQFF
TRBD2 | NA | TRBJ2-3 | TRBV2 | TGTGCCAGCAGTGAGGGACTAGGGCTCTTTAGCACAGATACGCAGTATTTT | CASSEGLGLFSTDTQYF
NA | NA | TRBJ2-7 | TRBV5-5 | TGTGCCAGCAGCCAAGGGGAACAGGGATACGAGCAGTACTTC | CASSQGEQGYEQYF
TRBD1 | NA | TRBJ2-2 | TRBV7-3 | TGTGCCAGCAGCTTACGACAGGGGGCGCGACCCGGGGAGCTGTTTTTT | CASSLRQGARPGELFF
NA | NA | TRBJ1-1 | TRBV29-1 | TGCAGCGCCAAGAACCGCGGCACTGAAGCTTTCTTT | CSAKNRGTEAFF
NA | once | TRBJ2-1 | TRBV6-4 | TGTGCCAGCAGTGACGAGGTTCACAATGAGCAGTTCTTC | CASSDEVHNEQFF
TRBD1 | NA | TRBJ2-2 | TRBV5-1 | TGCGCCAGCCTACAGGGGTCGAACACCGGGGAGCTGTTTTTT | CASLQGSNTGELFF
NA | NA | TRBJ2-3 | TRBV20-1 | TGCAGTGCTAGCCGGCGGGGTACGCAGTATTTT | CSASRRGTQYF
TRBD1 | NA | TRBJ1-1 | TRBV23-1 | TGCGCCAGCAGTCATAACCGTATCAGGGGGACCCGCGAAGCTTTCTTT | CASSHNRIRGTREAFF
NA | once | TRBJ2-1 | TRBV11-2 | TGTGCCAGCAGAGGGACTTCCTCCTACAATGAGCAGTTCTTC | CASRGTSSYNEQFF
NA | NA | TRBJ2-5 | TRBV2 | TGTGCCAGCAGTGTCGAACTAGCAGGGGAGACCCAGTACTTC | CASSVELAGETQYF
NA | NA | TRBJ2-1 | TRBV3-1/TRBV3-2 | TGTGCCAGCAGCGCCCTTGACAGCTACTCCTACAATGAGCAGTTCTTC | CASSALDSYSYNEQFF
NA | NA | TRBJ1-5 | TRBV30 | TGTGCCTGGAGTGTACGGAGCAGGGGCTATCAGCCCCAGCATTTT | CAWSVRSRGYQPQHF
TRBD1 | NA | TRBJ2-3 | TRBV20-1 | TGCAGTGCGAGTAACAGCGGGACAGGGGGCCGCACAGATACGCAGTATTTT | CSASNSGTGGRTDTQYF
TRBD2 | NA | TRBJ2-2 | TRBV30 | TGTGCCTCGACTAGCGGGGAAAATTGGTACACCGGGGAGCTGTTTTTT | CASTSGENWYTGELFF
TRBD1 | NA | TRBJ1-1 | TRBV7-3 | TGTGCCAGCAGCTCGGGACAGGGGCACACTGAAGCTTTCTTT | CASSSGQGHTEAFF
TRBD1 | NA | TRBJ2-7 | TRBV30 | TGTGCCTGGAGTAGATTGGGGACAGGGTCCTACGAGCAGTACTTC | CAWSRLGTGSYEQYF
TRBD1 | NA | TRBJ1-2 | TRBV27 | TGTGCCAGCAGTCGACAGGGGGCGATAGGTGTCGGCTACACCTTC | CASSRQGAIGVGYTF
TRBD2 | NA | TRBJ2-1 | TRBV7-2 | TGTGCCAGCAGCTTAGGTTTTGCTAGCGGGATACATGAGCAGTTCTTC | CASSLGFASGIHEQFF
TRBD1 | NA | TRBJ1-2 | TRBV11-2 | TGTGCCAGCAGCCCGATAAGACAGGGCCGGTATGGCTACACCTTC | CASSPIRQGRYGYTF
TRBD1 | NA | TRBJ2-1 | TRBV14 | TGTGCCAGCAGCCAAGATTTTGACAGGGGCAATGAGCAGTTCTTC | CASSQDFDRGNEQFF
NA | NA | TRBJ2-1 | TRBV15 | TGTGCCACCAGCAGAGATGTCGGTTCCTACAATGAGCAGTTCTTC | CATSRDVGSYNEQFF
NA | NA | TRBJ2-1 | TRBV10-3 | TGTGCCATCAGTGGACAGGGAGGCTCCTACAATGAGCAGTTCTTC | CAISGQGGSYNEQFF
TRBD1 | NA | TRBJ2-7 | TRBV5-5 | TGTGCCAGCAGCTTGGGTCCGGGACAGGGGCTCTACGAGCAGTACTTC | CASSLGPGQGLYEQYF
NA | NA | TRBJ2-2 | TRBV5-1 | TGCGCCAGCAGGGGAGAAGTATCGAACACCGGGGAGCTGTTTTTT | CASRGEVSNTGELFF
TRBD2 | once | TRBJ2-1 | TRBV6-6 | TGTGCCAGCAGTTTCGTAGGGGAGGGCCGATACAATGAGCAGTTCTTC | CASSFVGEGRYNEQFF
NA | NA | TRBJ2-7 | TRBV6-5 | TGTGCCAGCAGTACCTCAGGGACACTATCCTACGAGCAGTACTTC | CASSTSGTLSYEQYF